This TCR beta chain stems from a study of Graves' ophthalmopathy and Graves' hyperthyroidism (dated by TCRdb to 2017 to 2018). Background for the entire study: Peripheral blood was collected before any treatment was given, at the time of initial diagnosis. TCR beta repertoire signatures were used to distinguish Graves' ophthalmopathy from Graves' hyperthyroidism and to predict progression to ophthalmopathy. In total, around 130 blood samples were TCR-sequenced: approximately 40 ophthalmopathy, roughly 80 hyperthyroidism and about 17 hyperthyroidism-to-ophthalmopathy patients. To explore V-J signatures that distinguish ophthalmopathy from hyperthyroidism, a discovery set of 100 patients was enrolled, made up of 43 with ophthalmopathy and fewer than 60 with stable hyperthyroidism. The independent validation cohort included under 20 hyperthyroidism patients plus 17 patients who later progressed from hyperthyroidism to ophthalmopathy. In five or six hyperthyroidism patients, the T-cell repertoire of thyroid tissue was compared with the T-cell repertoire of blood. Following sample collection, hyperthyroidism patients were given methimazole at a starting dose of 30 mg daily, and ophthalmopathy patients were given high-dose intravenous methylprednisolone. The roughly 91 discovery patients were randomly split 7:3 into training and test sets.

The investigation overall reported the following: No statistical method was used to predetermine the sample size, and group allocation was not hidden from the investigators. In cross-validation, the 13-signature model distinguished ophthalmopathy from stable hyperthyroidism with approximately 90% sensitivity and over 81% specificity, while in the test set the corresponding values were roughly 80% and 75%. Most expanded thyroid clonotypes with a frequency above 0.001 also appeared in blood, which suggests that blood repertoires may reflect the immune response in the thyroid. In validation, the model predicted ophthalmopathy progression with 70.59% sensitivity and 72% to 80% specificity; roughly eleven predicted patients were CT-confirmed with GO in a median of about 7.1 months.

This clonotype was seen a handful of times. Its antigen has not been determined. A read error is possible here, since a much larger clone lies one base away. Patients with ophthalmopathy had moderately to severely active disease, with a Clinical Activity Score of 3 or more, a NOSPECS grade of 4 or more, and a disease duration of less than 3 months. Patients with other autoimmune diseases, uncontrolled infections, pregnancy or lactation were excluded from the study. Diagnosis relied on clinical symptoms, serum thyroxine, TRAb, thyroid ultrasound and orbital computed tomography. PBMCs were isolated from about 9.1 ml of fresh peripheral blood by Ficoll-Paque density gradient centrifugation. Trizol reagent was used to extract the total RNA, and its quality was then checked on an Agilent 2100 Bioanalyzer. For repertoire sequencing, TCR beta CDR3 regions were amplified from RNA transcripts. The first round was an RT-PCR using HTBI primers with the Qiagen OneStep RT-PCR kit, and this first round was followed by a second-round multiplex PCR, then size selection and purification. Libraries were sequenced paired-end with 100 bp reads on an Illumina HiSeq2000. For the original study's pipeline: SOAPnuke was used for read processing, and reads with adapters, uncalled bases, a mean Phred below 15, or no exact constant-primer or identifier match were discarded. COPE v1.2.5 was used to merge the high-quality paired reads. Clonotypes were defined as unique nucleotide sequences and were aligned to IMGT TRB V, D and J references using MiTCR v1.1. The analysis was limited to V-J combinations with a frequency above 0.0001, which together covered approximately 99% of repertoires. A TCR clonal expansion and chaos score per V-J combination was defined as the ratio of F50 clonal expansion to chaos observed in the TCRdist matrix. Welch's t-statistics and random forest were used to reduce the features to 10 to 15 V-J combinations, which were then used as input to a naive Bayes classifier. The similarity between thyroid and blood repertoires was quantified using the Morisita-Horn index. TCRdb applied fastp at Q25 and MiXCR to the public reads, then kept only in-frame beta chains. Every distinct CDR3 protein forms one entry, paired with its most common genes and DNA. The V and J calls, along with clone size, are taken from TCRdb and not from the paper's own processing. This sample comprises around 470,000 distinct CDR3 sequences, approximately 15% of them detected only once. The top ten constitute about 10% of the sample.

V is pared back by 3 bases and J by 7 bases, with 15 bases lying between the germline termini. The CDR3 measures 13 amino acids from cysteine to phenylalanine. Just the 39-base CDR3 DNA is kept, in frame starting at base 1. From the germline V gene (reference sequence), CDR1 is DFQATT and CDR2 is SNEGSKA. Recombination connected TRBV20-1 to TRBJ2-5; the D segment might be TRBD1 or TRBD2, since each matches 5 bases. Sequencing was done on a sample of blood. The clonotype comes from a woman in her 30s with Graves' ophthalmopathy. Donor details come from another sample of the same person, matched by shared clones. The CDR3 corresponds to CSARAGTRATQYF. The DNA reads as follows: TGCAGTGCTAGGGCCGGGACGAGGGCGACCCAGTACTTC.